This entry features one TCR beta chain sequence. The entry originates in a study of cytomegalovirus exposure and HLA in healthy donors. The V end lost 2 bases, the J end lost 0 bases, and 8 bases lay between the germline ends. CDR3 size: 15 residues. Per the germline V gene, CDR1 is KGHSH and CDR2 is LQKENI. PCR primers comprised 60 Vbeta and 13 Jbeta primers. Sequencing was performed with immunoSEQ multiplex PCR; in TCRdb, only in-frame clones are kept and a portion is missing. The data show 80,000 to 130,000 clones, 70% to 80% seen once. The V call is TRBV18, the J call TRBJ2-1; tentatively, D is TRBD2 (5 bases). This clonotype originated in a female donor in good health and CMV-seropositive. Sample: PBMCs. CDR3 sequence (DNA): TGTGCCAGCTCACCATTGGGGAGCTCCTACAATGAGCAGTTCTTC. Encoded protein: CASSPLGSSYNEQFF. Looking up the rest from reference TRBV18 and TRBJ2-1 gives the full variable domain: NAGVMQNPRHLVRRRGQEARLRCSPMKGHSHVYWYRQLPEEGLKFMVYLQKENIIDESGMPKERFSAEFPKEGPSILRIQQVVRGDSAAYFCASSPLGSSYNEQFFGPGTRLTVL.